This is a list of T cell receptor beta chains from one sample in a study of blood T cell repertoires in COVID-19. The protocol was immunoSEQ multiplex PCR, while the TCRdb copy is restricted to in-frame clones and leaves out a portion. The table includes 200,000 to 300,000 clones, more than 85% detected once. Material for sequencing was peripheral blood. Every receptor here comes from an older woman with active or convalescent COVID-19. CDR3s include the opening cysteine and the closing phenylalanine or tryptophan. A D gene is named only where the DNA matches it firmly. The listing skips clone size in some rows; elsewhere it reads once, few, many or a size class.

TRBJ2-5 | - | TRBV18 | - | TGTGCCAGCTCCCGGGGGTCTTCGGAGACCCAGTACTTC | CASSRGSSETQYF
TRBJ2-3 | - | TRBV12-3/TRBV12-4 | - | TGTGCCAGCAGTTCATCGGGCACAGATACGCAGTATTTT | CASSSSGTDTQYF
TRBJ2-1 | - | TRBV6-5 | TRBD2 | TGTGCCACCAGACCCGCAGCGGGGACCGAGCAGTTCTTC | CATRPAAGTEQFF
TRBJ1-5 | - | TRBV10-3 | - | TGTGCCATCAGGTCCGACCGGGGGAATCAGCCCCAGCATTTT | CAIRSDRGNQPQHF
TRBJ1-2 | - | TRBV5-6 | - | TGTGCCAGCAGCCGTACTTTGTTCCTCTATGGCTACACCTTC | CASSRTLFLYGYTF
TRBJ1-2 | - | TRBV19 | TRBD1 | TGTGCCAGTAGTATAACCAGGGGGGCGTGGGGCTACACCTTC | CASSITRGAWGYTF
TRBJ2-1 | - | TRBV5-5 | - | TGTGCCAGCAGCAACGCGGGGGCAGTGGACAATGAGCAGTTCTTC | CASSNAGAVDNEQFF
TRBJ2-5 | - | TRBV27 | - | TGTGCCAGCAGTTCGGTCGGGGGAGGTGGGGAGACCCAGTACTTC | CASSSVGGGGETQYF
TRBJ1-6 | few | TRBV5-1 | TRBD1 | TGCGCCAGCAGCCTTCGGGACAGGGATTCACCCCTCCACTTT | CASSLRDRDSPLHF
TRBJ2-2 | - | TRBV4-3 | TRBD2 | TGCGCCAGCAGCCAGGGGACTAGCGGGGGGTCGAACACCGGGGAGCTGTTTTTT | CASSQGTSGGSNTGELFF
TRBJ1-1 | once | TRBV6-5 | - | TGTGCCACCTTCCGGGACACCCTATCCGAGGCTTTCTTT | CATFRDTLSEAFF
TRBJ2-7 | - | TRBV27 | TRBD2 | TGTGCCAGCAGTATGCAATCGGGGGGCTCCTACGAGCAGTACTTC | CASSMQSGGSYEQYF
TRBJ2-2 | - | TRBV24-1 | TRBD1 | TGTGCCACCAGTGATTTGCTTACTCGGGACAGGGCTAGCGGGGAGCTGTTTTTT | CATSDLLTRDRASGELFF
TRBJ1-6 | many | TRBV19 | - | TGTGCCAGTAGCACGGGGAGGGGGGAAGTCGTTTCACCCCTCCACTTT | CASSTGRGEVVSPLHF
TRBJ2-5 | - | TRBV19 | - | TGTGCCAGTGTCCGGACAGCTCGGCCTTGGTACTTC | CASVRTARPWYF
TRBJ2-3 | - | TRBV7-2 | TRBD1 | TGTGCCAGCAGACCGGACAGGACCTTGCGGGATACGCAGTATTTT | CASRPDRTLRDTQYF
TRBJ2-1 | - | TRBV24-1 | - | TGTGCCACCAGTGATCGGACAGACTGGCCATACAATGAGCAGTTCTTC | CATSDRTDWPYNEQFF
TRBJ1-2 | few | TRBV7-2 | - | TGTGCCAGCAGCCCCGACAGCTATAACTATGGCTACACCTTC | CASSPDSYNYGYTF
TRBJ2-3 | - | TRBV6-2/TRBV6-3 | - | TGTGCCAGCAGTTACGGGGGGTCGGTGGATACGCAGTATTTT | CASSYGGSVDTQYF
TRBJ1-2 | few | TRBV25-1 | - | TGTGCCAGCAGTGGAACAGGGAGAACGTATGGCTACACCTTC | CASSGTGRTYGYTF
TRBJ1-4 | - | TRBV15 | - | TGTGCCACCAGCAGAGGCGCAGGGCGGACTAATGAAAAACTGTTTTTT | CATSRGAGRTNEKLFF
TRBJ2-5 | - | TRBV19 | - | TGTGCCAGTAGCACAACGGGGGGCGGAGAGACCCAGTACTTC | CASSTTGGGETQYF
TRBJ2-3 | - | TRBV5-1 | TRBD1 | TGCGCCAGCAGCCTTGGGGGACAGGGAACAGATACGCAGTATTTT | CASSLGGQGTDTQYF
TRBJ1-1 | - | TRBV24-1 | TRBD1 | TGTGCCACTCGGGGACAGGGGGTATCCGCTGAAGCTTTCTTT | CATRGQGVSAEAFF
TRBJ1-6 | - | TRBV9 | TRBD1 | TGTGCCAGCAGCATGACAGGGGGTGATTCACCCCTCCACTTT | CASSMTGGDSPLHF